The clone carrying this T cell receptor beta chain was observed a single time. Its specificity is not known. PCR was performed using 60 Vbeta and 13 Jbeta primers. Clones were read by immunoSEQ multiplex PCR, and TCRdb kept only the in-frame ones, dropping some. The table lists 200,000 or so clones, approximately 79% of them singletons. The entry originates in a study of cytomegalovirus exposure and HLA in healthy donors. Broader study findings: One variant, a missense change in DCLRE1C, was linked in a later analysis to TCR beta V- and J-gene trimming.

The CDR3 totals 14 residues. Per germline, CDR1 SGHNT and CDR2 YYREEE (reference sequence). This clonotype was sampled from a man in his fifties or sixties in good health and CMV-seronegative. The J gene is TRBJ2-5, the V gene TRBV5-4, with D perhaps TRBD1 (5 bases). TRBJ2-7 explains the end of the DNA better; the J call may be wrong. The sequenced sample was PBMCs. The CDR3 nucleotides read TGTGCCAGCAGCTTATACGGGCAGGGCTACGAGCAGTACTTC. Protein sequence: CASSLYGQGYEQYF.